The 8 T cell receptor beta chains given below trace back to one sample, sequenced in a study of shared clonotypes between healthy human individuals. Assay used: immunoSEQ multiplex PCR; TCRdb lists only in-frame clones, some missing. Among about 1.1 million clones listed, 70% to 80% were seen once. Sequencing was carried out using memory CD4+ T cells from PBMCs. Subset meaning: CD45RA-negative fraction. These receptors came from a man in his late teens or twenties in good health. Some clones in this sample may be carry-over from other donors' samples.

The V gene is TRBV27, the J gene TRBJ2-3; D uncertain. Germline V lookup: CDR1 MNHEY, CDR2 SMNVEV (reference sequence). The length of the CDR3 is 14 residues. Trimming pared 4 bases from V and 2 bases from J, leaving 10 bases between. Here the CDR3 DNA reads TGTGCCAGCAGTTCAGGACGACCCACAGATACGCAGTATTTT. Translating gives CASSSGRPTDTQYF.

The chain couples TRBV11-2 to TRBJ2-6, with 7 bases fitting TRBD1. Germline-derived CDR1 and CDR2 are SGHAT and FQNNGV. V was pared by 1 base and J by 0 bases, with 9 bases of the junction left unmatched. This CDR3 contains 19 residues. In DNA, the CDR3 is TGTGCCAGCAGCTTAGTTCTTAGTGACAGGGTCTCTGGGGCCAACGTCCTGACTTTC. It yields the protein CASSLVLSDRVSGANVLTF.

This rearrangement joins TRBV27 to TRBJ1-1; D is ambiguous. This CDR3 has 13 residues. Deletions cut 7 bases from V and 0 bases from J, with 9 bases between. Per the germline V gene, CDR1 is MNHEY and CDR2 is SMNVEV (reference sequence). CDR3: CASKPSLNTEAFF. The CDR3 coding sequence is TGTGCCAGCAAGCCGAGCTTGAACACTGAAGCTTTCTTT.

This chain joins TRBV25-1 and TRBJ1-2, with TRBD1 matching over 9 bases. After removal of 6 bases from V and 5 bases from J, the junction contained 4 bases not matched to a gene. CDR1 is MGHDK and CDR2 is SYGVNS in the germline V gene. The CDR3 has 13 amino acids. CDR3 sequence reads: CASSAGTGYGYTF. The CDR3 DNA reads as TGTGCCAGCAGCGCTGGGACAGGGTATGGCTACACCTTC.

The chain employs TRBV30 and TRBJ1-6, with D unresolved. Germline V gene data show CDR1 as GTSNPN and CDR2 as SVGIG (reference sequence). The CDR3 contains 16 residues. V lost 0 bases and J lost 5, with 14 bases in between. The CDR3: CAWSVDPYRDNSPLHF. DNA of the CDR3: TGTGCCTGGAGTGTCGATCCATACAGAGATAATTCACCCCTCCACTTT.

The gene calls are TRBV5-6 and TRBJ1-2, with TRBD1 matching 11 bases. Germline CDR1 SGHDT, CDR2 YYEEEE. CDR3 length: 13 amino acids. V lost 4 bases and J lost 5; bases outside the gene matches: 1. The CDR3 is CASSRDRGYGYTF. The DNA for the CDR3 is TGTGCCAGCAGCCGGGACAGGGGGTATGGCTACACCTTC.

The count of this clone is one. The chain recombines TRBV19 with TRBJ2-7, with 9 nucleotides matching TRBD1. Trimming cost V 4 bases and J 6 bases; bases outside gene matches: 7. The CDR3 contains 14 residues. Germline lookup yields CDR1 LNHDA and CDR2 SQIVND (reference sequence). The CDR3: CASSRDREGREQYF. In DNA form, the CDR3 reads TGTGCCAGTAGTAGGGACAGGGAGGGGCGCGAGCAGTACTTC.

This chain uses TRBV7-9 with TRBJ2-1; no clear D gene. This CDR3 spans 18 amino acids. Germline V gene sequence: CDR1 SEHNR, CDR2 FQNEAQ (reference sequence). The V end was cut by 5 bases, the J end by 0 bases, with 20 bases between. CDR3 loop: CASSHVGQRRYSYNEQFF. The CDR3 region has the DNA TGTGCCAGCAGCCACGTAGGGCAGCGCCGCTACTCCTACAATGAGCAGTTCTTC.